This T cell receptor (beta chain) was documented in a study of T cell responses to AZD1222 COVID-19 vaccine. Findings and limits, study-wide: The breadth and depth of Spike-specific TCRs increased once two AZD1222 doses had been given. Clonal diversity may have been underestimated, and the donors were mostly white British, with more females than males. Researchers report vaccine-associated CD4 TCRs spanning spike, with dominance at 160-218 and 743-854.

Assay: immunoSEQ multiplex PCR; the TCRdb copy retains only in-frame clones and omits some. The repertoire holds about 93,000 clones, approximately 89% seen once, with approximately 3% in the top ten. In the case of this clone: Its antigen is undetermined.

Trimming left V 7 bases short and J 1 base short, with 9 bases between. This CDR3 is 13 amino acids long. Germline lookup yields CDR1 SGHAT and CDR2 FQNNGV. This clonotype originated in an adult in good health. The rearrangement links TRBV11-2 to TRBJ2-3; D not certain. This material consisted of peripheral blood, taken on day 0 of MenACWY control vaccination. The DNA of the CDR3 is TGTGCCAGCACCCCGCCAGGCACAGATACGCAGTATTTT. It yields the protein CASTPPGTDTQYF.